This TCR beta chain was documented in a study of cytomegalovirus exposure and HLA in healthy donors. Whole-study findings and limits: Sequencing probably produced one cluster of sequence variants that were highly shared.

V lost 6 bases and J lost 14; bases outside the gene matches: 5. Germline CDR1 is MNHEY and CDR2 is SVGAGI. The CDR3 covers 13 residues. It was with 60 Vbeta and 13 Jbeta primers that the PCR ran. TCRdb's table, derived via immunoSEQ multiplex PCR, lists solely in-frame clones and lacks some. The repertoire holds under 250,000 clones, approximately 81% seen once, with 1% to 1.5% in the top ten. As regards this clone: No antigen is known for it.

The sequenced sample was PBMCs. This receptor was taken from a human donor in good health. The chain combines TRBV6-5 with TRBJ2-2, with 14 bases that match TRBD2. The CDR3 sequence is CASSRGTSGSLFF. The CDR3 bases are TGTGCCAGCAGCCGCGGGACTAGCGGGAGTCTGTTTTTT.